One T cell receptor (beta chain) is described in this entry. Antigen: not known. Time point denoted: week 35, safety follow-up. It was 300 ug of mutant IDH1 20-mer peptide that made up each vaccine dose, given with topical imiquimod. The data are from a study of a mutant IDH1 vaccine in newly diagnosed glioma. V lost 4 bases and J 0 bases, leaving 15 bases between the germline ends. Germline assignment: CDR1 MDHEN and CDR2 SYDVKM. The CDR3 has 17 amino acids. Libraries were prepared by immunoSEQ multiplex PCR; TCRdb keeps only in-frame clonotypes and omits some of them. The repertoire consists of about 44,000 clones, with approximately 80% occurring once and the leading ten covering 4.5% to 5.5%.

This chain uses TRBV28 with TRBJ2-2; no firm D call. The TCR sequence derives from a woman in her thirties or forties with glioma. Some clones in this sample may be carry-over from other donors' samples. Sequences were derived from PBMCs, sampled from a glioma patient whose treatment included an IDH1 peptide vaccine. This CDR3 reads CASSYPGLKTNTGELFF. The CDR3 DNA is TGTGCCAGCAGTTATCCAGGTTTAAAGACGAACACCGGGGAGCTGTTTTTT.